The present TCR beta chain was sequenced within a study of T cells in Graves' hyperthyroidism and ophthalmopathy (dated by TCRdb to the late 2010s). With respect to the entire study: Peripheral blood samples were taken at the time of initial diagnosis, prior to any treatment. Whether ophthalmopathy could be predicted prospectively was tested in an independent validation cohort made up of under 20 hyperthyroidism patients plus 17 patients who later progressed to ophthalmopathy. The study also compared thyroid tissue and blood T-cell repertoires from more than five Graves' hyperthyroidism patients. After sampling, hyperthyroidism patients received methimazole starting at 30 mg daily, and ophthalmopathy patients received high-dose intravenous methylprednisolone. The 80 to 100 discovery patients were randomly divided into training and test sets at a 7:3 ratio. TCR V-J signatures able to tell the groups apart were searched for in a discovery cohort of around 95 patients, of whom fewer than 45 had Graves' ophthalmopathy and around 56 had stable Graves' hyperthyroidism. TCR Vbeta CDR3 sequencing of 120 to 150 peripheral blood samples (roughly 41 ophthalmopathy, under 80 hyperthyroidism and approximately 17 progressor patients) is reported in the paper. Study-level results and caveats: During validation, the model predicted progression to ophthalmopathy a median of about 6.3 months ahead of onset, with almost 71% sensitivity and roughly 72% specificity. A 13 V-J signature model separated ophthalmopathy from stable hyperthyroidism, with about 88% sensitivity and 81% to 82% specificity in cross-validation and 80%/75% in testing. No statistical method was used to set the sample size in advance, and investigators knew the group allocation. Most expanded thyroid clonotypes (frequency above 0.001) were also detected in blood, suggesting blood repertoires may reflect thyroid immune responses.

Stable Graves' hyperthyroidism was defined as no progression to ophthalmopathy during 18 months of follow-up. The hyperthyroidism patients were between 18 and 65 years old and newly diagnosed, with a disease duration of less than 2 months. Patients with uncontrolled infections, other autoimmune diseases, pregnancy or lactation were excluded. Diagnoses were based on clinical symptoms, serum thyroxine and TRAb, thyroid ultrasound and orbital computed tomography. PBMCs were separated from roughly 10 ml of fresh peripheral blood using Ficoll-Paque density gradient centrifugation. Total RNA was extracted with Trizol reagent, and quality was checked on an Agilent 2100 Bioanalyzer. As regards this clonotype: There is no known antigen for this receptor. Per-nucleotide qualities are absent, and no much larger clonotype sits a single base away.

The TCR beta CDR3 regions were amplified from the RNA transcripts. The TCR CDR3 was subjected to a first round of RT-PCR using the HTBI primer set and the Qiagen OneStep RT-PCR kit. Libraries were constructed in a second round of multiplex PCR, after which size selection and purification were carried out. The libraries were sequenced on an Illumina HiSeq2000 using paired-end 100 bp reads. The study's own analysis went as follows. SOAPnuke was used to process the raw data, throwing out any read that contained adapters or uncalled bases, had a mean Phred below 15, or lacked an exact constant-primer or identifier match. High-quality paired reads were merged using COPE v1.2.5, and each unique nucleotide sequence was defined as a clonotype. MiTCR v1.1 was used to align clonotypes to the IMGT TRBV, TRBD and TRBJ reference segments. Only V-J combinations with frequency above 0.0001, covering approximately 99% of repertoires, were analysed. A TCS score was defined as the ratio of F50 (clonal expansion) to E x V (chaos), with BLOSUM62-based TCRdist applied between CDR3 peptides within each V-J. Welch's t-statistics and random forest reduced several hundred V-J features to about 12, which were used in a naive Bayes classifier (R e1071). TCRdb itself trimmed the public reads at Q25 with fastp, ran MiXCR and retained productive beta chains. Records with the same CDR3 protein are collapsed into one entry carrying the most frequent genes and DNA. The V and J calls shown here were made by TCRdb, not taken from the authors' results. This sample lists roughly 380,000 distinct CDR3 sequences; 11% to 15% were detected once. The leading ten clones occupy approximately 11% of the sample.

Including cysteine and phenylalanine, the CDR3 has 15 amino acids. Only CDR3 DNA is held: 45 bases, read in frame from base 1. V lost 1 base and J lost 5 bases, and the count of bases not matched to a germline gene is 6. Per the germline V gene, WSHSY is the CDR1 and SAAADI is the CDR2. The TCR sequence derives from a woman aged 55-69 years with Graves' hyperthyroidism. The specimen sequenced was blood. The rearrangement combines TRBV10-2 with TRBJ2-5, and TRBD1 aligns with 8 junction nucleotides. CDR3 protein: CASSEWLYRGETQYF. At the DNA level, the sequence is TGCGCCAGCAGTGAGTGGCTTTACAGGGGGGAGACCCAGTACTTC.